What follows describes a single T cell receptor beta chain. The antigen remains unidentified. Each donor was nominally healthy when sampled (though unrecorded immune exposures were likely). In the PCR, 60 Vbeta and 13 Jbeta primers were used. The protocol was immunoSEQ multiplex PCR, while the TCRdb copy is restricted to in-frame clones and leaves out a portion. The sample includes about 94,000 clones, approximately 72% of them seen just once. The source of the sample is a study of cytomegalovirus exposure and HLA in healthy donors. Study results and limitations: A missense DCLRE1C variant was associated with V- and J-gene trimming of TCR beta chains in a later analysis, and an independent cohort replicated the association.

Germline assignment: CDR1 MDHEN and CDR2 SYDVKM. Trimming removed 2 bases from V and 9 bases from J, with 8 bases in between. CDR3 length: 12 amino acids. The sequence was collected from a man aged 40-50 years in good health and CMV-seropositive. Sequenced material: PBMCs. The V gene is TRBV28, the J gene TRBJ2-1, with unresolved D. CDR3 loop: CASSLPGCEQFF. The CDR3 DNA reads TGTGCCAGCAGTTTACCCGGTTGTGAGCAGTTCTTC.